This TCR beta chain was recovered during a study of T cell repertoires in cytomegalovirus infection. The wider study: CMV epitopes used comprised recently identified HLA-C-restricted ones and well-studied HLA-B-restricted ones. Public TCR beta signatures were indicative of both CMV infection and a matching HLA type.

TCRdb recomputed calls from the reads with MiXCR, one row per CDR3 protein. The repertoire holds fewer than 1,000,000 distinct CDR3 sequences, with less than 35% as singletons. This clonotype was seen more than once but under ten times. Its target is unknown. Study-level results: Across the ex vivo response, the dominant clonotypes were HLA-C-restricted CMV-specific TCR beta clonotypes. CMV carriers with the relevant HLA were identified by cumulative public TCR beta family frequency.

Source: cultured CD8+ T cells from PBMCs, taken from culture after CMV antigen stimulation. The TCR originated in a human donor in good health (CMV status not recorded). Some clones in this sample may be carry-over from other donors' samples.

This chain's CDR3 is CAISGPSYNEQFF. In nucleotides, the CDR3 is TGTGCCATCTCAGGGCCCTCCTACAATGAGCAGTTCTTC. The chain couples TRBV2 to TRBJ2-1; a weak D match, TRBD1 (5 bases). The germline V and J ends were trimmed by 10 bases and 0 bases, with 10 bases remaining between them. The germline V gene encodes CDR1 SNHLY and CDR2 FYNNEI. CDR3 length: 13 amino acids.